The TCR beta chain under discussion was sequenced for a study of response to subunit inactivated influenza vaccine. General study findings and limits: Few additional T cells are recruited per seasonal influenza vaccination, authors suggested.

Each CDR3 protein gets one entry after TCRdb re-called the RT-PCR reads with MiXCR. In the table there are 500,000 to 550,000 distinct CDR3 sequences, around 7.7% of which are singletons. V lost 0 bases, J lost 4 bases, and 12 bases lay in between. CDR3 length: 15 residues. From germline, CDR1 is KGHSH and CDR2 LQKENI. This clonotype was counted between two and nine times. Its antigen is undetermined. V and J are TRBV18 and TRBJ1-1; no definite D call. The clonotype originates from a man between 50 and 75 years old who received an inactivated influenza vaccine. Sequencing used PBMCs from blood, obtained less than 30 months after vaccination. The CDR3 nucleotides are TGTGCCAGCTCACCACCGGGCGGGTCGGCCACTGAAGCTTTCTTT. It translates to CASSPPGGSATEAFF.